This TCR beta chain was documented in a study of cytomegalovirus exposure and HLA in healthy donors. The germline V gene encodes CDR1 MNHNY and CDR2 SVGAGI (reference sequence). V shed 7 bases, J shed 4 bases, and the junction held 7 bases outside the gene matches. The length of the CDR3 is 14 residues. Use of 60 Vbeta and 13 Jbeta primers characterized the PCR. In the authors' methods: It was a later analysis that counted approximately 81 million unique TCR beta chains, of which around 11 million were shared. The assay was immunoSEQ multiplex PCR, and TCRdb's table has in-frame clones only and misses some. The V and J calls and clone size come from that table; D and trimming were worked out from the DNA. Here the sample spans about 160,000 clones, approximately 80% being singletons. Study-level points and caveats: For most TCR beta V segments, an earlier analysis put the productive rate at about 90% or about 30% of the time. Later analysis showed TCR association rates varying by HLA locus, highest for DRB1 and lowest for HLA-C.

Note on this clone: Its antigen is currently unknown.

Sequencing was done on a sample of PBMCs. The chain links TRBV6-6 to TRBJ1-1, with 9 nucleotides matching TRBD1. This TCR derives from a woman aged 40 to 49 in good health and CMV-seropositive. DNA for the CDR3: TGTGCCAGCACCTTAGCGGACAGGGGCACTGAAGCTTTCTTT. Amino acids: CASTLADRGTEAFF.